Listed below are T cell receptor beta chains from one sample, sequenced in a study of graft-versus-host responses after intestinal transplantation. Using immunoSEQ multiplex PCR, the repertoire was profiled, and TCRdb retains in-frame clones only, with some absent. This sample has 10,000 or so clones, with about 32% found just once. Specimen: alloreactive CD4+ T cells from a mixed lymphocyte reaction culture, collected before intestinal transplant. The receptors come from a human patient who received an intestinal transplant. Each CDR3 is given with its conserved first and last residue. The order of the fields is D gene, V gene, clone size, J gene, CDR3 DNA, CDR3 protein. D genes are given only for firm matches. A row's size may be missing; if present it is once, few, many or a size class.

>NA|TRBV4-1|NA|TRBJ2-6
TGCGCCAGCAGCCCCGGGGACTGGGGTTCTGGGGCCAACGTCCTGACTTTC
CASSPGDWGSGANVLTF
>TRBD1|TRBV28|NA|TRBJ2-5
TGTGCCAGCAGTGGACAGGGGGCGGGAGAGACCCAGTACTTC
CASSGQGAGETQYF
>NA|TRBV2|NA|TRBJ2-1
TGTGCCAGCAGTTTTGGGGACTTCTACAATGAGCAGTTCTTC
CASSFGDFYNEQFF
>TRBD1|TRBV6-5|NA|TRBJ2-5
TGTGCCAGCAGTTACTCGCCAGGGGGTCCCCAAGAGACCCAGTACTTC
CASSYSPGGPQETQYF
>TRBD2|TRBV5-1|NA|TRBJ2-3
TGCGCCAGCAGCTTGGGAGTGGCGGGGGTAGGCGGCACAGATACGCAGTATTTT
CASSLGVAGVGGTDTQYF
>NA|TRBV6-6|medium-sized|TRBJ2-7
TGTGCCAGCAGTTACTCGAACTACGAGCAGTACTTC
CASSYSNYEQYF
>TRBD2|TRBV7-9|NA|TRBJ2-1
TGTGCCAGCCGTCTAGCGGGAGACAGTGAGCAGTTCTTC
CASRLAGDSEQFF
>TRBD2|TRBV4-3|NA|TRBJ2-3
TGCGCCAGCAGCCACTTGCTAGCGGCCACAGATACGCAGTATTTT
CASSHLLAATDTQYF
>NA|TRBV2|NA|TRBJ2-1
TGTGCCAGCACCGTCAGGGCACCGAGCTCCTACAATGAGCAGTTCTTC
CASTVRAPSSYNEQFF
>TRBD2|TRBV27|few|TRBJ2-5
TGTGCCAGCAGTTCCCCCCGAGCGGGATGGGAGACCCAGTACTTC
CASSSPRAGWETQYF
>NA|TRBV29-1|NA|TRBJ1-2
TGCAGCGTTGAAGTGAGCAGGGCCGCCTATGGCTACACCTTC
CSVEVSRAAYGYTF
>NA|TRBV9|few|TRBJ2-1
TGTGCCAGCAGTGTTAGAGGACCCTTGGCCAATGAGCAGTTCTTC
CASSVRGPLANEQFF
>NA|TRBV27|few|TRBJ2-6
TGTGCCAGCAGTTTAGTTCCCCCTGGGGCCAACGTCCTGACTTTC
CASSLVPPGANVLTF
>TRBD2|TRBV2|few|TRBJ2-1
TGTGCCAGCAGTGGGGTTAGCGGGAGGGCGTATGAGCAGTTCTTC
CASSGVSGRAYEQFF
>TRBD2|TRBV27|NA|TRBJ2-7
TGTGCCAGCTCAGCGGGAGGCTCCTACGAGCAGTACTTC
CASSAGGSYEQYF
>NA|TRBV6-5|few|TRBJ2-3
TGTGCCAGCAGTACATTTAGGGTCGCAGATACGCAGTATTTT
CASSTFRVADTQYF
>NA|TRBV6-5|NA|TRBJ2-7
TGTGCCAGCAGTATAGCGGATAACTCCTACGAGCAGTACTTC
CASSIADNSYEQYF
>NA|TRBV7-3|few|TRBJ2-7
TGTGCCAGCAGCTTTGGCAGGGGTCTGACCTACGAGCAGTACTTC
CASSFGRGLTYEQYF
>NA|TRBV4-2|few|TRBJ2-7
TGTGCCAGCAGCCAAGATGGGTACGAGCAGTACTTC
CASSQDGYEQYF
>NA|TRBV23-1|few|TRBJ2-1
TGCGCCAGCAGTCTCGAGGGGCGGGTTCAACAAAGGTCGCCATACAATGAGCAGTTCTTC
CASSLEGRVQQRSPYNEQFF
>NA|TRBV27|few|TRBJ2-3
TGTGCCAGCAGTTTATCCAGCACAGATACGCAGTATTTT
CASSLSSTDTQYF
>NA|TRBV10-2|few|TRBJ2-2
TGCGCCGCAACCTCGGAGGCGGACACTAACACCGGGGAGCTGTTTTTT
CAATSEADTNTGELFF
>NA|TRBV7-6|few|TRBJ1-1
TGTGCCAGCAGCCCCGGAGCGAAGGGGACCCCTGAAGCTTTCTTT
CASSPGAKGTPEAFF
>TRBD1|TRBV6-5|medium-sized|TRBJ2-1
TGTGCCAGCAGTTACTGGACAGGCTCCTACAATGAGCAGTTCTTC
CASSYWTGSYNEQFF
>NA|TRBV19|NA|TRBJ2-7
TGTGCCAGTAGGATAGCGGAAGCGAGCTCCTACGAGCAGTACTTC
CASRIAEASSYEQYF
>NA|TRBV19|medium-sized|TRBJ1-2
TGTGCCAGTAGTATTGGGTGGCGCGGCTACACCTTC
CASSIGWRGYTF
>NA|TRBV28|few|TRBJ2-7
TGTGCCAGCAGCGGGGACTTCCCCCTAGAGCAGTACTTC
CASSGDFPLEQYF
>NA|TRBV4-2|NA|TRBJ2-7
TGTGCCAGCAGCCCCAGGTTTGTAGGTAACTCCTACGAGCAGTACTTC
CASSPRFVGNSYEQYF
>TRBD1|TRBV4-1|NA|TRBJ1-2
TGCGCCAGCAGCCATGCGTCCGGGACAGGGGGCTATGGCTACACCTTC
CASSHASGTGGYGYTF
>TRBD1|TRBV28|NA|TRBJ1-1
TGTGCCAGCAGAACGGGACAGGGAGGAATAGGAGCTTTCTTT
CASRTGQGGIGAFF
>NA|TRBV9|few|TRBJ2-1
TGTGCCAGCAGCGTAGCCGGCTTTTCCAACTCCTACAATGAGCAGTTCTTC
CASSVAGFSNSYNEQFF
>NA|TRBV10-2|NA|TRBJ1-4
TGCGCCAGCACCTCGTGGGGGGGAGAACTGTTTTTT
CASTSWGGELFF
>NA|TRBV9|NA|TRBJ2-7
TGTGCCAGCAGCCCGGTGTCCGGTTCCTACGAGCAGTACTTC
CASSPVSGSYEQYF
>NA|TRBV7-9|medium-sized|TRBJ1-4
TGTGCCAGCAGCTTCCGAGCCGAGGAACTGTTTTTT
CASSFRAEELFF
>NA|TRBV7-9|NA|TRBJ2-7
TGTGCCAGCAGCTTATATACTAGCTACGAGCAGTACTTC
CASSLYTSYEQYF
>TRBD2|TRBV13|NA|TRBJ2-1
TGTGCCAGCAGTTACGGGCTAGCGGGAGGGCCGGGGCAGTTCTTC
CASSYGLAGGPGQFF
>NA|TRBV30|NA|TRBJ1-2
TGTGCCTGGAGTGTACCTTCGCCTGGGGGCTACACCTTC
CAWSVPSPGGYTF
>NA|TRBV29-1|NA|TRBJ2-1
TGCAGCGTTAGGGGATACGGCAATGAGCAGTTCTTC
CSVRGYGNEQFF
>TRBD2|TRBV7-2|few|TRBJ2-3
TGTGCCAGCAGCTTAGGGACTAGCGGGCAAACAGATACGCAGTATTTT
CASSLGTSGQTDTQYF
>NA|TRBV13|few|TRBJ2-1
TGTGCCAGCAGCTCACAACGAAGTCACAAGGTCTACAATGAGCAGTTCTTC
CASSSQRSHKVYNEQFF
>TRBD1|TRBV5-1|few|TRBJ2-6
TGCGCCAGCAGCTTAGGACAGGGCCCCTCTGGGGCCAACGTCCTGACTTTC
CASSLGQGPSGANVLTF
>TRBD1|TRBV7-9|NA|TRBJ2-5
TGTGCCAGCAGCTCGACAGGGAAGAGGGAGACCCAGTACTTC
CASSSTGKRETQYF
>NA|TRBV9|few|TRBJ2-1
TGTGCCAGCAGCGTAGACAGGGAGAATGAGCAGTTCTTC
CASSVDRENEQFF
>NA|TRBV5-4|NA|TRBJ2-1
TGTGCCAGCAGCTTTCTTGGGGGCAATGAGCAGTTCTTC
CASSFLGGNEQFF
>TRBD2|TRBV6-1|few|TRBJ2-7
TGTGCCAGCATCCTAGCGGGCTACGAGCAGTACTTC
CASILAGYEQYF
>NA|TRBV19|NA|TRBJ1-5
TGTGCCAGTAGTATAGGCCGCCGAAACGGGCCCCAGCATTTT
CASSIGRRNGPQHF